This T cell receptor beta chain was sequenced for a study of shared T cell receptors in the human thymus. Some clones are missing from TCRdb's copy, which holds only in-frame ones; the method was immunoSEQ multiplex PCR. Of roughly 700,000 clones in the sample, roughly 90% were seen once. The same sample was also studied in work on human thymus T cells. From that paper: Corrective heart surgery yielded the resections from which the thymus tissue came. Thymic repertoires from unrelated individuals overlapped highly, related research reported.

Sequencing input: thymocytes. This TCR derives from a boy younger than two with a congenital heart defect.

Here the CDR3 reads CASSEEPDSSRRGYTF. CDR3 DNA sequence: TGTGCCAGCAGTGAAGAACCGGACTCCAGTAGGCGTGGCTACACCTTC. This chain uses TRBV6-1 with TRBJ1-2; no firm D call. Germline CDR1 MNHNS, CDR2 SASEGT. This CDR3 comprises 16 residues. V lost 1 base, J lost 7 bases, and 19 bases lay in between.